The present T cell receptor beta chain was sequenced within a study of cytomegalovirus exposure and HLA in healthy donors (dated by TCRdb to between 2016 and 2019). Regarding the complete study: An earlier analysis of 587 of the donors reported 250 to 350 Gb of sequence data and approximately 120 million unique TCR beta sequences obtained from 180 million or so T cells. HLA typing included class I and class II loci at four-digit resolution. To study patterns of TCR occurrence, a later analysis re-analyzed previously published TCR beta repertoires from just over 650 donors and added high-resolution HLA genotyping. The number of typed donors differed by locus: about 620-640 for A, B, C, DRB1 and DQB1; approximately 540 for DQA1; fewer than 610 for DPA1; and some 470 for DPB1. Of the roughly 390 genotyped donors, approximately 80% were placed in the genetic ancestry cluster associated with self-reported Caucasian donors. Donor age, sex, ethnicity and CMV serostatus were compiled together with the repertoire data. A separate validation cohort of roughly 130 different subjects was used in addition to the roughly 720-subject first cohort. The study aimed to test whether signatures of past pathogen exposure could be identified by cataloging public T cell receptors. Among approximately 370 genotyped donors of the cohort, an average of about 240,000 unique TCR beta nucleotide sequences was sequenced per donor, of which 15% to 20% were non-productive. An early release that covered about 600 HLA-typed donors contained 300 to 350 gigabases of sequencing data and about 84 million unique TCR sequences. A later genetic analysis took genome-wide SNP genotypes for about 55% of the roughly 670 donors and used that subset as a discovery cohort. Rather than using new phenotypic data, the later analysis identified candidate immune exposures from TCR beta sequences and from how often those sequences occurred across donors. An earlier analysis of about 620 of the donors applied high-throughput TCR beta sequencing to assess whether each TCR beta V gene segment acted as functional or pseudogenic. Every discovery cohort repertoire had been produced on one sequencing platform. Four to six DR-DQ haplotypes were handled as single units for association and clustering, since linkage in the cohort was strong. The study combined high-throughput TCR immunosequencing, statistical association of individual TCRs with disease status, and machine learning to predict cytomegalovirus infection status. The T cell repertoires of several hundred subjects were profiled by immunosequencing and related to cytomegalovirus serostatus.

The receptor library was made with the immunoSEQ multiplex PCR assay. The multiplex PCR relied on a mix of 60 forward primers for TCR Vbeta segments and 13 reverse primers for TCR Jbeta segments. Amplification of the CDR3 region of rearranged TCR beta genes was performed with a multiplex PCR assay on genomic DNA. The amplified TCR beta libraries were sequenced on the Illumina HiSeq System as 87-base-pair reads. The authors' analysis ran thus. Across the roughly 700 repertoires, a later analysis counted tens of millions of unique TCR beta chains, 9 million to 14 million of which were shared by at least two donors. Raw reads were error-corrected and collapsed into unique sequences with a nearest-neighbor algorithm that merged closely related sequences to remove PCR and sequencing errors. Alignment of CDR3 sequences to IMGT reference sequences was used to assign V, D and J gene segments. For a sequence to be retained, a match of at least six nucleotides to both a V gene segment and a J gene segment was required. Rearrangements were classified as productive when the CDR3 lacked stop codons and remained in frame with V and J, and all other rearrangements were classified as non-productive. Following IMGT convention, CDR3 was defined as the stretch from the second conserved V-encoded cysteine to the conserved J-encoded phenylalanine. In an earlier analysis of more than 550 of the donors, sequences lacking an unambiguous match to a single V gene segment were excluded. In an earlier analysis of several hundred of the donors, V segments were called functional above 56.7% productive rearrangements and were called segregating when the between-donor standard deviation exceeded 5%. A statistical classification framework was built to diagnose cytomegalovirus status from the catalog of TCR beta chain sequences. In a later analysis, TCR nucleotide sequences were compared against IMGT/GENE-DB human TR gene sequences so that V and J genes could be assigned. A later analysis assigned CDR3 sequences and most-parsimonious VDJ recombination scenarios with the TCRdist pipeline. In a later analysis, each TCR beta chain was defined by its CDR3 amino acid sequence together with its V-gene family, and reads lacking a unique V-gene family were excluded. To address suspected cross-contamination and a sequencing artifact, a later analysis removed 592 highly shared, low-generation-probability nucleotide sequences. For each public chain, a later analysis derived a clonal expansion index from normalized ranks of inferred template counts within each repertoire. In a later analysis, generation probabilities were computed with a VDJ recombination model fitted to out-of-frame rearrangements, and the resulting probabilities were checked against IGoR. In a later analysis, TCR-TCR, TCR-HLA and TCR-CMV co-occurrence was scored with hypergeometric tests, and a repertoire-size bias correction was applied to TCR pairs. False discovery rates were estimated in a later analysis by permuting HLA or CMV assignments 20 times. In a later analysis, co-occurring TCRs were grouped using DBSCAN, with TCRdist sequence similarity added in when clustering inside HLA-allele-positive subsets. For co-occurrence clustering, repertoires with fewer than 30,000 or more than 120,000 public chains were excluded, along with roughly 5 repertoires with anomalous nucleotide sharing. Held by TCRdb, this immuneACCESS table contains in-frame sequences only and omits some clones. Under half of the omission traces to an unresolved V gene where checked; the cause of the rest is unknown. From that table come the V and J calls and clone size; the DNA was used to work out D and trimming. For this sample there are about 130,000 clones; 80% to 90% appear just once. The top ten clones comprise roughly 3.7% of the sample.

Concerning this clone: No cognate antigen has been identified for it. The sample holds no much larger clone one base away, and base qualities are not on file.

Overall study outcomes, separate from this receptor: Correlated functional status among segregating V segments might be attributable to linkage disequilibrium, but an unknown experimental factor could not be ruled out. The classifier was reported to diagnose cytomegalovirus status with high specificity and sensitivity in both the original cohort and the validation cohort. HLA typing was unavailable for some donors at each locus, so association tests used only the typed subset. According to the authors, the approach could potentially be generalized to other disease states and immunological phenotypes. A further reported finding was that TCR beta sequences accurately predicted the HLA-A and HLA-B alleles for most subjects in the first cohort. Specific HLA alleles were associated with 15,000 to 20,000 TCR beta sequences at a false discovery rate of 0.05 in a later analysis. While some public TCRs were present in many individuals, most TCR sequences turned up only very rarely across donors. In a later analysis, TCR association rates were found to vary across HLA loci, with the most associated TCRs seen for DRB1 alleles and the fewest for HLA-C alleles. In this cohort, only TCR beta chains were sequenced, and detectable features were limited by the absence of alpha or paired-chain data. According to a later analysis, most CMV-associated TCR beta chains appeared to be HLA-restricted, and the HLA associations seemed to be driven largely by CMV exposure. In a later genetic analysis, fewer N-insertions in productive TCRs were reported among donors in an Asian-associated ancestry cluster than the roughly 700-donor mean. The sequencing pipeline was judged likely to have produced a cluster of highly shared sequence variants as a technical artifact. In a later analysis, several top co-occurrence clusters were reported to appear linked to parvovirus B19, influenza, CMV and Epstein-Barr virus. In vitro tests confirmed that three of the cytomegalovirus-associated TCR beta chains recognize cytomegalovirus antigens. V-gene and J-gene trimming of TCR beta chains was associated with a missense DCLRE1C variant in a later genetic analysis, and the association was replicated in an independent cohort. Compared with equally common non-associated chains, HLA-associated TCR beta chains in a later analysis were more clonally expanded and had lower generation probabilities. The 87-base-pair reads could not distinguish some IMGT-functional V segments, including TRBV6-2 and TRBV6-3, so those segments were excluded. When HLA alleles, especially DR and DQ, strongly co-occurred, TCR associations were difficult to assign to individual alleles. About 17 rarely observed V segments, including chromosome 9 orphons, were excluded from the earlier analysis of approximately 500 of the donors because counts were too low. A total of some 180 TCR beta chains were listed by the study as associated with cytomegalovirus. Presence/absence analyses assumed roughly uniform sequencing depth across donors, an assumption that may not hold. For the cohort, immune exposure information was limited to CMV serostatus. An earlier analysis of several hundred of the donors showed that most TCR beta V segments appeared in productive rearrangements either about 90% or about 30% of the time, which broadly matched IMGT annotations.

The V end loses 8 bases and the J end loses 1 base, and a stretch of 18 bases separates them. Its CDR3 holds 16 amino acids, cysteine through phenylalanine. The kept DNA is CDR3 alone, 48 bases in frame from the first base. According to the germline V gene (reference sequence), CDR1 reads LNHDA and CDR2 reads SQIVND. The cohort was made up of 650 to 700 healthy bone marrow donors. Cohort members were all nominally healthy when sampled, although unrecorded immune exposures were likely present. The donor tested CMV seropositive and was one of the 289 seropositive cohort members. A peripheral blood sample was provided by each donor, and peripheral blood mononuclear cells were used for TCR beta sequencing. Genomic DNA extraction from the blood cell samples was performed with the Qiagen DNeasy Blood Extraction Kit.

This receptor was obtained from a woman between 40 and 55 years old in good health and CMV-seropositive. The V gene is TRBV19 and the J gene is TRBJ2-1, with the D gene call left open. Sequencing was carried out using PBMCs. Here is the DNA: TGTGCCAGTGACGGCGGAGCAACCTGGTCCTACAATGAGCAGTTCTTC. Translated, it gives CASDGGATWSYNEQFF.